The 3 T cell receptor beta chains given below trace back to one sample, sequenced in a study of beta chain features in type 1 diabetes. For these receptors, no antigen is known. Expressed TCRB transcripts were sequenced, since all the RNA that had been isolated was reverse transcribed. The table came from immunoSEQ multiplex PCR; TCRdb's copy has only in-frame clones and leaves some out. The sample lists around 260,000 clones, roughly 20% occurring once. Study observations and caveats: TCRB CDR3s were moderately but significantly shorter in Type 1 diabetes patients in all four CD4+ subsets.

The sequencing sample was made of naive CD4+ T cells from blood. The origin of the receptors is a woman in her forties with type 1 diabetes.

The rearrangement joins TRBV18 to TRBJ2-5; D is uncertain. This CDR3 contains 14 residues. Germline CDR1 and CDR2: KGHSH and LQKENI. V shed 2 bases and J shed 1 base, with 8 bases lying between them. CDR3 sequence reads: CASSPRAFQETQYF. DNA of the CDR3: TGTGCCAGCTCACCAAGAGCTTTCCAAGAGACCCAGTACTTC.

The gene calls are TRBV5-4 and TRBJ2-3; D is undetermined. Germline V gene lookup returns CDR1 SGHNT and CDR2 YYREEE (reference sequence). Trimming took 7 bases from V and 0 from J, leaving 15 bases between them. The CDR3 contains 15 residues. Here the CDR3 DNA reads TGTGCCAGCCAACCTCCGACAACTAGCACAGATACGCAGTATTTT. Its protein product is CASQPPTTSTDTQYF.

This clone was counted a few times. The V call is TRBV9, the J call TRBJ2-7; 10 positions agree with TRBD1. Germline V gene data show CDR1 as SGDLS and CDR2 as YYNGEE. The V gene end was trimmed by 4 bases and the J gene end by 4 bases; junction bases not matched to a gene: 8. The CDR3 spans 15 residues. DNA for the CDR3: TGTGCCAGCAGCACTCGACAGGGGGCATCTTACGAGCAGTACTTC. It encodes CASSTRQGASYEQYF.